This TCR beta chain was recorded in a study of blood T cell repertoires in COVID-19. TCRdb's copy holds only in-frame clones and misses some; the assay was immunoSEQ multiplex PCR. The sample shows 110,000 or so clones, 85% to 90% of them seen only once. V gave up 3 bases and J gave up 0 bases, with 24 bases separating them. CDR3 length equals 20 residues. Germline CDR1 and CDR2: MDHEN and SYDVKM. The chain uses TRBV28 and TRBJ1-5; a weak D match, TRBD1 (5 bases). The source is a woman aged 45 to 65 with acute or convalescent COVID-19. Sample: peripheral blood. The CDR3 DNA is TGTGCCAGCAGTTTCGATCCCGGGCAGGGAGGAGCAGGTAGCAATCAGCCCCAGCATTTT. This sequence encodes CASSFDPGQGGAGSNQPQHF.